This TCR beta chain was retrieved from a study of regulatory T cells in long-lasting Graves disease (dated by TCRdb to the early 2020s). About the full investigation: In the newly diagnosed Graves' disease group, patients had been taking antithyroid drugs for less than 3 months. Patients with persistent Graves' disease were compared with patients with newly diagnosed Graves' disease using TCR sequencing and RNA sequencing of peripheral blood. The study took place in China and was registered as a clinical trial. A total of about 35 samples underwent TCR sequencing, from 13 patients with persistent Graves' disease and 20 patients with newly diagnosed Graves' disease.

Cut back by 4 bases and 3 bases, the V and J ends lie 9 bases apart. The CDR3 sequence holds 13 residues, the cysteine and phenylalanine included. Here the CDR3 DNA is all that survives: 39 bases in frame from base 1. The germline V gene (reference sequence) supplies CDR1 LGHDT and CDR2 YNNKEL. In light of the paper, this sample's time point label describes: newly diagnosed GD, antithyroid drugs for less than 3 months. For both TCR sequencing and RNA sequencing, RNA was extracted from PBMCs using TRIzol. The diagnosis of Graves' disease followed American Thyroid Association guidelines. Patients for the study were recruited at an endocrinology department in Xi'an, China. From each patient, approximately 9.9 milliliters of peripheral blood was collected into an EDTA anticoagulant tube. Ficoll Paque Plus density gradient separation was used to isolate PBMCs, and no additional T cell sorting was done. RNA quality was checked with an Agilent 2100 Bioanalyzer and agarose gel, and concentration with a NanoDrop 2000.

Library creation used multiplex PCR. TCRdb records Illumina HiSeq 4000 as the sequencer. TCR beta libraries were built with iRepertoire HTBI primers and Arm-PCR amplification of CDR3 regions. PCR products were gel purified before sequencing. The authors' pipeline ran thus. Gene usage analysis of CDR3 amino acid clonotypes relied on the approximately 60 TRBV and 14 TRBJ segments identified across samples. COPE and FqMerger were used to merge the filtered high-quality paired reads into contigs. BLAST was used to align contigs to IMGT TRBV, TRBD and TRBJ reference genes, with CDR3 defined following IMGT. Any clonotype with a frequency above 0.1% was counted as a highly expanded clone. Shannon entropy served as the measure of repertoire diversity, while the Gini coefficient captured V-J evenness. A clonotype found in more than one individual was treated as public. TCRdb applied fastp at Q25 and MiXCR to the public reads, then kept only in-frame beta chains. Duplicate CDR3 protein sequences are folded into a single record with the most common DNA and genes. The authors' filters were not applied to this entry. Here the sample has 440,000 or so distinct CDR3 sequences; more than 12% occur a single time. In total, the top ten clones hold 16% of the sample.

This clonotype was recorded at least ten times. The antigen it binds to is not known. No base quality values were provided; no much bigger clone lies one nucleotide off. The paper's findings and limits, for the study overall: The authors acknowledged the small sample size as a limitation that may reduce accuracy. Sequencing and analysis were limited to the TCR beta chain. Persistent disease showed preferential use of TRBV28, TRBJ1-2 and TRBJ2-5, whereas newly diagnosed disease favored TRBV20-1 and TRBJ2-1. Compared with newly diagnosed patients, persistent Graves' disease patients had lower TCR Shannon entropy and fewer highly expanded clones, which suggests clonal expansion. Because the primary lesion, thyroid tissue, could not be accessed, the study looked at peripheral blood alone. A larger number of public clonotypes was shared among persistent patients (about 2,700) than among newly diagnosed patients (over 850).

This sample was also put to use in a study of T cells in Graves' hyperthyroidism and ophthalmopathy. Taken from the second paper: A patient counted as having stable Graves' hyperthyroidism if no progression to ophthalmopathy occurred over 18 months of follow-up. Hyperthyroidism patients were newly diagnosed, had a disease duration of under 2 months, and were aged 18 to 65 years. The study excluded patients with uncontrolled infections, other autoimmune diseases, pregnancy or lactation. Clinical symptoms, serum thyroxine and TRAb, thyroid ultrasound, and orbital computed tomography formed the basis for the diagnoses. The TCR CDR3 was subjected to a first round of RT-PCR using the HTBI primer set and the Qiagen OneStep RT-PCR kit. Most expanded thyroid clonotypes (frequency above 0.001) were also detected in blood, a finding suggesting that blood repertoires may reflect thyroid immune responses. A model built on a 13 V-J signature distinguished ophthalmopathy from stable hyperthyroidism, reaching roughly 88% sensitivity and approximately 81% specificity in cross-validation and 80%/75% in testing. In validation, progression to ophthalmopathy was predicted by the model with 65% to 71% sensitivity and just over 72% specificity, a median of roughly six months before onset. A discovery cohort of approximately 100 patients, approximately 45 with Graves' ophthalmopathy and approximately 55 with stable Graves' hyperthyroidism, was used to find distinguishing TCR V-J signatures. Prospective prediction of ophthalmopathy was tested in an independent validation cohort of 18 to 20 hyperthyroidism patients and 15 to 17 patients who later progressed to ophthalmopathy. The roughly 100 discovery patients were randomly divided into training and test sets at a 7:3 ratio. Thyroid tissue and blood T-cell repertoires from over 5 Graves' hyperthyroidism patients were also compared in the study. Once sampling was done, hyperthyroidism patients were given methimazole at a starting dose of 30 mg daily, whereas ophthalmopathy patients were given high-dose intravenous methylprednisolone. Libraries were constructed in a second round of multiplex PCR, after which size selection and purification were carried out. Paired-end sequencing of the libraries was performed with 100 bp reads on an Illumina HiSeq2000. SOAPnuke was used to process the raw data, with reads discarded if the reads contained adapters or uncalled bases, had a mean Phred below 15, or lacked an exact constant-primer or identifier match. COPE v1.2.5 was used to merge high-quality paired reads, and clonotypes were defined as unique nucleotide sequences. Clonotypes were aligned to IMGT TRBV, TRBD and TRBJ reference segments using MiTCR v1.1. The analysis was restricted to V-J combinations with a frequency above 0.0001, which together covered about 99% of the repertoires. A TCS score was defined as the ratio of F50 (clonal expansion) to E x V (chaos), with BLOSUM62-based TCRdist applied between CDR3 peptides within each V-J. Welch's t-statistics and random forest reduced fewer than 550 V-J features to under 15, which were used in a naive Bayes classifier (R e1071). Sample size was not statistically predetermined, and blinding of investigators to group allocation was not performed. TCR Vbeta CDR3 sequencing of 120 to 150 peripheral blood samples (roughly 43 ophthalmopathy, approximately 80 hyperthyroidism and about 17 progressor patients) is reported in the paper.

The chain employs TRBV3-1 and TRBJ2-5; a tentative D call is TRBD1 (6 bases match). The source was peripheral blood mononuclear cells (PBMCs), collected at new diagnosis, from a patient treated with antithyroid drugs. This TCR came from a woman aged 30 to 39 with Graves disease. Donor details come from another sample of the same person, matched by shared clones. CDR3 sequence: CASSRRGEETQYF. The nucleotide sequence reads TGTGCCAGCAGCCGCAGGGGTGAAGAGACCCAGTACTTC.